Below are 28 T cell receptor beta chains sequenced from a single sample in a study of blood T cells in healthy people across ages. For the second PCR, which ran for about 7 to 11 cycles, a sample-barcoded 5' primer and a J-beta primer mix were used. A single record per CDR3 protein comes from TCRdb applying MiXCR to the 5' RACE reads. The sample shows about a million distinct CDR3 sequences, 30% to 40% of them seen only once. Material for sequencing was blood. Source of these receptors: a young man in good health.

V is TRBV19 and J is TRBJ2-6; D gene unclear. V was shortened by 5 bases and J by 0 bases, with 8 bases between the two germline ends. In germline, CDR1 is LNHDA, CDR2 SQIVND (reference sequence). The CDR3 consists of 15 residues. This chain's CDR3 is CASSSSFSGANVLTF. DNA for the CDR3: TGTGCCAGTAGTTCCTCCTTCTCTGGGGCCAACGTCCTGACTTTC.

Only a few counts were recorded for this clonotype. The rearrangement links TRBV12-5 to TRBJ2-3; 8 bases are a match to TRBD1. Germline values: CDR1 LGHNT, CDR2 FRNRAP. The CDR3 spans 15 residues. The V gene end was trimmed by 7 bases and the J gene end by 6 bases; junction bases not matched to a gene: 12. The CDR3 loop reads CASAPLGQGADTQYF. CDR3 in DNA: TGTGCTAGTGCCCCGCTAGGGCAGGGGGCGGATACGCAGTATTTT.

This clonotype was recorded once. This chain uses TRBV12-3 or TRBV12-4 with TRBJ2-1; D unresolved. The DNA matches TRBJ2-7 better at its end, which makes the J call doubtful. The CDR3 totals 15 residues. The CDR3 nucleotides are TGTGCCAGCAGTTTCGCTGGAAGCTCCTACAATGAGCAGTACTTC. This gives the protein CASSFAGSSYNEQYF.

CDR3 in DNA: TGTGCCAGCAGTTTAAGTCGGAAACCGTTTTTT. It yields the protein CASSLSRKPFF. The chain employs TRBV27 and TRBJ2-2, with D unresolved. V was trimmed by 2 bases and J by 16 bases, leaving 11 bases between them. Per germline, CDR1 MNHEY and CDR2 SMNVEV (reference sequence). The CDR3 covers 11 residues.

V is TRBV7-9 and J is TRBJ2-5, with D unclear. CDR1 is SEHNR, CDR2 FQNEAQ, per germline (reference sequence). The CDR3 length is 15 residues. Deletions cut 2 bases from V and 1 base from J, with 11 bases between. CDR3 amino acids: CASSLIGRTQETQYF. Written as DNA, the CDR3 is TGTGCCAGCAGCTTAATTGGGCGGACCCAAGAGACCCAGTACTTC.

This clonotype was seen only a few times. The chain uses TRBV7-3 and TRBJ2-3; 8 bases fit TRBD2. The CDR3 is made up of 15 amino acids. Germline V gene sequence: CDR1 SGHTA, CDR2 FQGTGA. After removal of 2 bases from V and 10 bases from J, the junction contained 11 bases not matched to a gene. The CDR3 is CASSLGPGGQSAQYF. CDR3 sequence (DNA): TGTGCCAGCAGCTTAGGACCGGGGGGGCAGAGTGCGCAGTATTTT.

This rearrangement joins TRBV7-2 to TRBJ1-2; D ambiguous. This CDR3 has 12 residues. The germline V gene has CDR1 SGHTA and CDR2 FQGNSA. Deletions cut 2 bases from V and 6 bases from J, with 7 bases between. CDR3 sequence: CASSLLSNGYTF. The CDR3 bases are TGTGCCAGCAGCTTACTAAGTAATGGCTACACCTTC. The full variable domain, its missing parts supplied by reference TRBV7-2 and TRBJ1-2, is GAGVSQSPSNKVTEKGKDVELRCDPISGHTALYWYRQSLGQGLEFLIYFQGNSAPDKSGLPSDRFSAERTGGSVSTLTIQRTQQEDSAVYLCASSLLSNGYTFGSGTRLTVV.

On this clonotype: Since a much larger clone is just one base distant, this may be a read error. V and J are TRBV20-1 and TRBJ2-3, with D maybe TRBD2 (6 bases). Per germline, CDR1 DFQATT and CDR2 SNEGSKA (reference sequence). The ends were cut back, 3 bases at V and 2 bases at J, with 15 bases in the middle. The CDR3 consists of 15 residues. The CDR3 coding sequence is TGCAGTGCTAGTGGCGAGGCGGGGATCACAGATACGCAGTATTTT. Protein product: CSASGEAGITDTQYF.

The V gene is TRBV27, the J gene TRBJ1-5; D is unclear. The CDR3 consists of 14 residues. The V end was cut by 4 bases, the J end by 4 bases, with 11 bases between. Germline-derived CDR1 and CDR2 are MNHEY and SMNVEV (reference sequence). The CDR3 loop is CASSSQTENQPQHF. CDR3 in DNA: TGTGCCAGCAGTTCCCAGACGGAAAATCAGCCCCAGCATTTT.

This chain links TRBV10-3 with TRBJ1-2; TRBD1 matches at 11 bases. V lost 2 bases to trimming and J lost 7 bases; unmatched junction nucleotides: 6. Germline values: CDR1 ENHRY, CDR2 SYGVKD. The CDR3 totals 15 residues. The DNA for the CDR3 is TGTGCCATCAGTGAGCCGGGACAGGGGGAAGTTGGCTACACCTTC. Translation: CAISEPGQGEVGYTF.

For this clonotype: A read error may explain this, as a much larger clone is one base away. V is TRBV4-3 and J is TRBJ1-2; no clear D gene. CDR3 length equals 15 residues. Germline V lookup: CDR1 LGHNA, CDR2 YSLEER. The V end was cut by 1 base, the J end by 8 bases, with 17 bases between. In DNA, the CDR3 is TGCGCCAGCAGCCAAGGTGTGGCGGGCCTGTCCGGCTACACCTTC. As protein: CASSQGVAGLSGYTF.

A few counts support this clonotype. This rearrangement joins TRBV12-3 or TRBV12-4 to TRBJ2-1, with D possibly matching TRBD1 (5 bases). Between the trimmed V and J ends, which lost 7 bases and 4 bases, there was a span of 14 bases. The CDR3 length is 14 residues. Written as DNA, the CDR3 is TGTGCCAGCAAGCGTGACAGTCCTTACAATGAGCAGTTCTTC. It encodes CASKRDSPYNEQFF.

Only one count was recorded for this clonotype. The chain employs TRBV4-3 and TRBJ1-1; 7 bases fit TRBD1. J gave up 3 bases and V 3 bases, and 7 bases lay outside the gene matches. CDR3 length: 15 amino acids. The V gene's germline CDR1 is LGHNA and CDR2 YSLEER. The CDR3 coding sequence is TGCGCCAGCAGCCACTTCGACAGGGACGACACTGAAGCTTTCTTT. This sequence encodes CASSHFDRDDTEAFF.

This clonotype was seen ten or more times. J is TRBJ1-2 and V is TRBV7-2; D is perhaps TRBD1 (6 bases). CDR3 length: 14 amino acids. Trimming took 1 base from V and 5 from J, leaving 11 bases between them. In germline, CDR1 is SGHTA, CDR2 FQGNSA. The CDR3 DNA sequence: TGTGCCAGCAGCTTAGATTCAGGGGATTATGGCTACACCTTC. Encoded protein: CASSLDSGDYGYTF.

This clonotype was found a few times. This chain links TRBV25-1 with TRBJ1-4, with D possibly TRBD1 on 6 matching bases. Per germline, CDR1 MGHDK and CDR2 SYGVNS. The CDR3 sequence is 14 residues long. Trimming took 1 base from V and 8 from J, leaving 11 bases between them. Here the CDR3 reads CASSELGTREKLFF. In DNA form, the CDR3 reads TGTGCCAGCAGTGAATTGGGGACAAGGGAAAAACTGTTTTTT.

CDR3 residues: CASTRAGGIQYF. CDR3 coding DNA: TGTGCCAGTACCCGAGCGGGCGGCATTCAGTACTTC. The chain joins TRBV19 to TRBJ2-4; tentatively, D is TRBD2 (6 bases). CDR1 and CDR2 (germline): LNHDA, SQIVND (reference sequence). Trimming removed 7 bases from V and 9 bases from J, with 13 bases in between. CDR3 size: 12 residues.

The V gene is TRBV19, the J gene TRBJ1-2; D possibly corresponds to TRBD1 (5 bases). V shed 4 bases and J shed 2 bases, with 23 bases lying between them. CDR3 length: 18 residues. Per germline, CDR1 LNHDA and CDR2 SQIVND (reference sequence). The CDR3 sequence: CASSTLGAQGKLNYGYTF. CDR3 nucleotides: TGTGCCAGTAGTACCCTAGGGGCTCAGGGAAAACTCAACTATGGCTACACCTTC.

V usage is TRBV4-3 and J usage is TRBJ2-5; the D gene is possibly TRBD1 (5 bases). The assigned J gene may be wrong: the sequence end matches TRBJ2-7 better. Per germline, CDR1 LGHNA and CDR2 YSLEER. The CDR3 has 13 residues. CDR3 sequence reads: CASSLHQGYEQYF. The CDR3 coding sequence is TGCGCCAGCAGCCTCCACCAGGGCTACGAGCAGTACTTC.

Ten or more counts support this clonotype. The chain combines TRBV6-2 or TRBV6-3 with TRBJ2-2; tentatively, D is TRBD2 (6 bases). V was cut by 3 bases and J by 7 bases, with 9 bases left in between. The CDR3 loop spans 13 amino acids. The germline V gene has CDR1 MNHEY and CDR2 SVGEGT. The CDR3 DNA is TGTGCCAGCAGTTATCGGGGGTACGGGGAGCTGTTTTTT. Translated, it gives CASSYRGYGELFF.

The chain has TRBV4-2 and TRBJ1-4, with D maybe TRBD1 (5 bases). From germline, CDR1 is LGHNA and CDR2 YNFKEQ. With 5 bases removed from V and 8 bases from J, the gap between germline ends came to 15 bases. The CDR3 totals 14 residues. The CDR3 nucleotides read TGTGCCAGCAGCGGATCCGGGACTCGGGAAAAACTGTTTTTT. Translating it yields CASSGSGTREKLFF.

The CDR3 coding sequence is TGTGCCAGCAGCTCCTTAGACTCCCCCAAAAAAAACATTCAGTACTTC. Translated, it gives CASSSLDSPKKNIQYF. The gene calls are TRBV7-9 and TRBJ2-5; D is unclear. The DNA end is more similar to TRBJ2-4, so the J call may be wrong. Germline V gene lookup returns CDR1 SEHNR and CDR2 FQNEAQ (reference sequence). This CDR3 has 16 amino acids.

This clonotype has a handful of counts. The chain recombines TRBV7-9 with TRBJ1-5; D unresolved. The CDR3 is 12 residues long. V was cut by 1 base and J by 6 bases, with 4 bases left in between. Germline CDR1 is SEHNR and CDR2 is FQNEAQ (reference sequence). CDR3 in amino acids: CASSLEFQPQHF. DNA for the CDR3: TGTGCCAGCAGCTTAGAGTTTCAGCCCCAGCATTTT.

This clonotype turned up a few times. The CDR3 DNA is TGTGCCAGCAGCCACGGGGCCTACAATGAGCAGTACTTC. This codes for CASSHGAYNEQYF. The chain is built from TRBV7-2 and TRBJ2-1; D is tentatively TRBD1 or TRBD2 (5 bases each). The DNA end is more similar to TRBJ2-7, so the J call may be wrong. The germline V gene has CDR1 SGHTA and CDR2 FQGNSA. The CDR3 consists of 13 residues.

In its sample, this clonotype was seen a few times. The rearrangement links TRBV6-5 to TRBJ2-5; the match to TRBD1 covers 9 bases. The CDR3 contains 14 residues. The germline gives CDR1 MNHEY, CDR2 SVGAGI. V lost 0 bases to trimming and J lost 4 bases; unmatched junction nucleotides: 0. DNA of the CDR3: TGTGCCAGCAGTTACTCGGACAGGGGAGAGACCCAGTACTTC. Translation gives CASSYSDRGETQYF.

The CDR3, as DNA: TGTGCCAGCAACATCTTAGGGCTAGAGGAGACCCAGTACTTC. Encoded protein: CASNILGLEETQYF. The rearrangement links TRBV2 to TRBJ2-5; D is undetermined. The CDR3 contains 14 residues. Per the germline V gene, CDR1 is SNHLY and CDR2 is FYNNEI. Trimming removed 7 bases from V and 5 bases from J, with 17 bases in between.

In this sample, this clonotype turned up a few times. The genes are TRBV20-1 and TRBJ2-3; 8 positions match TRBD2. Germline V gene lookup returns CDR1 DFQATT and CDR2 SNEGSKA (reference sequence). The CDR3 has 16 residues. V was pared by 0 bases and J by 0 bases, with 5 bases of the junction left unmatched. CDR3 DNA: TGCAGTGCTAGAGACCCAGCGGGGGTAAGCACAGATACGCAGTATTTT. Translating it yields CSARDPAGVSTDTQYF.

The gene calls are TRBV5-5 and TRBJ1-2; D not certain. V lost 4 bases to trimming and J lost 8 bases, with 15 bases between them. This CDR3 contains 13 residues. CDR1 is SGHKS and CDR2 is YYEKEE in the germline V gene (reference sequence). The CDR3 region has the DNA TGTGCCAGCAGCATTGTGGGAACTGGGGGCTACACCTTC. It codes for CASSIVGTGGYTF.

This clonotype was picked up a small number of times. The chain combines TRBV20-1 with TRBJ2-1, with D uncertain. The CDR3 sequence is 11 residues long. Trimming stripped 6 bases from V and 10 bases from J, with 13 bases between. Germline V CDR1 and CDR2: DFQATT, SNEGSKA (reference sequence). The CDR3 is CSAPVGNEQFF. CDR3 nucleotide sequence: TGCAGTGCCCCAGTGGGGAACGAGCAGTTCTTC.